Described below is a single TCR beta chain sequence and its context. This clonotype was detected a few times. What this receptor recognizes is not known. Qualities for individual bases were not recorded, and no much larger clone is one base off. Libraries were made using PCR. Sequenced using an Illumina HiSeq 2500. To reduce PCR and sequencing biases, unique molecular identifiers were incorporated into the TCR beta cDNA libraries. Approximately 500,000 cDNA molecules were obtained per 1 to 10 million input T cells, so each molecule approximated one T cell. Patient libraries were prepared and sequenced with the same protocol used for the earlier healthy control dataset. Within a given batch, samples were prepared together, multiplexed and sequenced on the same HiSeq lane. From the authors' description of their analysis: Raw barcoded reads were processed with MIGEC, and single-read molecular identifier groups were discarded before consensus assembly and CDR3 extraction. VDJtools was used for post-analysis of the clonotype tables, and diversity was normalized by down-sampling every dataset to the size of the smallest sample. To correct batch-related cross-sample contamination, repertoire overlap clustering matched CDR3 amino acid sequences but not nucleotide sequences. TCRdb reprocessing: public reads trimmed at Q25 with fastp, clones called with MiXCR, in-frame beta chains kept. Entries that share a CDR3 protein sequence are merged under the most common genes and DNA. The V and J calls and clone size come from TCRdb's table, not from the authors' own analysis. The sample profile shows fewer than 850,000 distinct CDR3 sequences; less than 35% of them were found once. The top ten clones comprise 0.56% of the sample.

CDR1 KGHDR and CDR2 SFDVKD were looked up in the germline V gene. The CDR3 contains 15 residues, cysteine and phenylalanine counted. Here the CDR3 DNA is all that survives: 45 bases in frame from base 1. Trimming removed 3 bases from V and 0 bases from J; the gene matches leave 4 bases unexplained. The sample is drawn from a study of post-analysis software for immune sequencing data (dated by TCRdb to 2013 to 2016). The study in broad terms: Disease courses on record covered relapsing-remitting, secondary progressive and progressive-relapsing multiple sclerosis, though some patients had no subtype annotation. A subset of samples was prepared in parallel using single-end sample barcoding, then pooled and co-amplified after Illumina adapter ligation. The patient repertoires were compared against around eleven previously published healthy control repertoires obtained from donors aged roughly 6 to 28 years. The paper as a whole reports these results and caveats: The multiple sclerosis patient group was slightly younger than the control group. About 5 TRBV segments, including TRBV5-6, TRBV5-1 and TRBV20-1, were significantly more frequent in patients than controls. Significantly lower normalized Chao1 diversity was found in multiple sclerosis patients than in controls, suggesting substantial peripheral T-cell clonal expansion. Direct clustering with F measure showed strong co-clustering of samples prepared in the same batch, prompting a batch-effect correction.

TCR beta repertoires were profiled from peripheral blood of roughly twelve young patients with multiple sclerosis to demonstrate the VDJtools post-analysis software. The multiple sclerosis patients were children and adolescents between roughly 6 and 16 years of age. The clonotype was recovered from a girl aged 10 to 17 with multiple sclerosis. The sample consisted of blood. Recombination connected TRBV24-1 to TRBJ2-7, with 7 junctional bases fitting TRBD2. The bases are TGTGCCACCAGTGATCCTAGGACTAGCTCCTACGAGCAGTACTTC. Its product reads: CATSDPRTSSYEQYF.